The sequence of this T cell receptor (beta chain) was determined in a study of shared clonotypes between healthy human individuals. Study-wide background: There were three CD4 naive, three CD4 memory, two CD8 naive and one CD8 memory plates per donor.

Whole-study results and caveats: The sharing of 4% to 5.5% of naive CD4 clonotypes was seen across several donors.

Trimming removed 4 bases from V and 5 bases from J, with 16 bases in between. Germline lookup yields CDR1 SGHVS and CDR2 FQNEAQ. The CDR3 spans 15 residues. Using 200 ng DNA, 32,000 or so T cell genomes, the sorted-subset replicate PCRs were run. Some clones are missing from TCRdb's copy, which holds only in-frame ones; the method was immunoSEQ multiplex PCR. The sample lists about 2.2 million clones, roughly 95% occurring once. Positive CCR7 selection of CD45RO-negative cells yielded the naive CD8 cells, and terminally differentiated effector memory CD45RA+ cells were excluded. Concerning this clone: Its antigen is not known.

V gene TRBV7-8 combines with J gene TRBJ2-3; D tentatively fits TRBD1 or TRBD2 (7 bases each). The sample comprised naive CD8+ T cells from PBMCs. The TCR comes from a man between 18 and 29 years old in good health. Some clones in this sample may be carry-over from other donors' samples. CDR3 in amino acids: CASSSQGGRGDTQYF. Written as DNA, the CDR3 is TGTGCCAGCAGCTCCCAGGGGGGGCGCGGAGATACGCAGTATTTT.